These T cell receptor beta chains were read from a single sample in a study of cytomegalovirus exposure and HLA in healthy donors. TCRdb keeps only in-frame clones here, not all; method: immunoSEQ multiplex PCR. In the table there are under 200,000 clones, around 75% of which are singletons. Sequenced sample: PBMCs. Receptors originate from a woman aged 35 to 49 in good health and CMV-seropositive. Both conserved end residues are part of each CDR3. The order of the fields is V gene, J gene, CDR3 protein.

V: TRBV19; J: TRBJ2-1; CDR3: CASSLMAGGSRDEQFF
V: TRBV10-3; J: TRBJ2-3; CDR3: CAISDRIGQAVDTDTQYF
V: TRBV28; J: TRBJ2-7; CDR3: CASRGQGRYEQYF
V: TRBV5-5; J: TRBJ2-1; CDR3: CASSSGTSSYNEQFF
V: TRBV2; J: TRBJ2-2; CDR3: CASSRDRVKSGELFF
V: TRBV6-1; J: TRBJ1-4; CDR3: CASSGRGALTINEKLFF
V: TRBV7-9; J: TRBJ2-1; CDR3: CASSTASGSAYNEQFF
V: TRBV6-1; J: TRBJ2-2; CDR3: CASSEVYDSGELFF
V: TRBV18; J: TRBJ2-7; CDR3: CASSYTTGLAGGGYEQYF
V: TRBV28; J: TRBJ2-1; CDR3: CASLGAYNEQFF
V: TRBV5-1; J: TRBJ2-7; CDR3: CASSLAGGSYEQYF
V: TRBV10-2; J: TRBJ2-7; CDR3: CASRGGRREQYF
V: TRBV19; J: TRBJ1-1; CDR3: CASSYPGVTEAFF
V: TRBV5-4; J: TRBJ1-2; CDR3: CASSSPPGRDGYTF
V: TRBV6-5; J: TRBJ2-5; CDR3: CASSYSLGLETQYF
V: TRBV6-5; J: TRBJ1-1; CDR3: CASSYSIRVHTEAFF
V: TRBV19; J: TRBJ2-5; CDR3: CASSATRYQETQYF
V: TRBV2; J: TRBJ2-5; CDR3: CASRGGTGQETQYF
V: TRBV27; J: TRBJ2-7; CDR3: CASSLHRTYEQYF
V: TRBV7-2; J: TRBJ2-3; CDR3: CASSLAGTASTDTQYF
V: TRBV6-6; J: TRBJ1-2; CDR3: CASRNRGKFGYTF
V: TRBV11-2; J: TRBJ1-1; CDR3: CASSLDLAGNTEAFF
V: TRBV29-1; J: TRBJ1-3; CDR3: CSVTHSGGNTIYF
V: TRBV27; J: TRBJ2-2; CDR3: CASSEGARDTGELFF
V: TRBV2; J: TRBJ2-3; CDR3: CASSEILAGDTQYF
V: TRBV27; J: TRBJ2-1; CDR3: CASSLTAGPLNEQFF
V: TRBV5-8; J: TRBJ2-7; CDR3: CASSPGDRVIYEQYF
V: TRBV5-1; J: TRBJ2-7; CDR3: CASSLGGDSYEQYF